A single sample gave rise to the 20 T cell receptor beta chains below, sequenced in a study of cytomegalovirus exposure and HLA in healthy donors. Assay: immunoSEQ multiplex PCR; the TCRdb copy retains only in-frame clones and omits some. Among more than 85,000 clones listed, 85% to 90% were seen once. Sequencing was performed on PBMCs. The receptor source for this set is a woman aged 18-35 years in good health and CMV-seronegative.

The genes are TRBV15 and TRBJ2-3, with TRBD2 matching over 10 bases. CDR1 LNHNV and CDR2 YYDKDF come from the germline V gene (reference sequence). The J segment lost 8 bases and the V segment lost 3 bases, leaving 14 bases of the junction unmatched. The CDR3 length is 17 residues. The CDR3 coding sequence is TGTGCCACCAGCAGCCCCAAGGGACTAGCGATGCTAGCTACGCAGTATTTT. Protein product: CATSSPKGLAMLATQYF. The complete variable domain, with remaining parts taken from reference TRBV15 and TRBJ2-3, reads DAMVIQNPRYQVTQFGKPVTLSCSQTLNHNVMYWYQQKSSQAPKLLFHYYDKDFNNEADTPDNFQSRRPNTSFCFLDIRSPGLGDTAMYLCATSSPKGLAMLATQYFGPGTRLTVL.

This clone was seen a few times. The CDR3 region is CASSPSQRETNEQFF. CDR3 DNA: TGTGCCAGCTCACCATCCCAGCGGGAGACCAATGAGCAGTTCTTC. The rearrangement joins TRBV18 to TRBJ2-1, with 8 bases matching TRBD2. J lost 6 bases, V lost 2 bases, and 6 bases had no gene match. This CDR3 spans 15 amino acids. Germline CDR1 and CDR2: KGHSH and LQKENI.

J is TRBJ2-2 and V is TRBV11-2; D perhaps matches TRBD2 (6 bases). The CDR3 runs to 12 residues. Germline V gives CDR1 SGHAT, CDR2 FQNNGV. Trimming removed 10 bases at V and 6 bases at J, with 12 bases between. CDR3 sequence: CANPASAGELFF. The CDR3 region has the DNA TGTGCCAACCCGGCTAGCGCCGGGGAGCTGTTTTTT.

The DNA of the CDR3 is TGTGCCAGCAACGACAGGGACCAAGAGACCCAGTACTTC. Translation gives CASNDRDQETQYF. This sequence joins TRBV7-2 and TRBJ2-5, with 7 bases identical to TRBD1. This CDR3 spans 13 amino acids. V lost 7 bases, J lost 0 bases, and 2 bases stayed unmatched. In germline, CDR1 is SGHTA, CDR2 FQGNSA.

The V call is TRBV18, the J call TRBJ1-4, with 7 bases matching TRBD1. The V segment lost 2 bases and the J segment 8 bases; nucleotides outside the gene matches: 17. This CDR3 contains 18 residues. CDR1 and CDR2 (germline): KGHSH, LQKENI. CDR3 nucleotide sequence: TGTGCCAGCTCACCAGTGGTTCTCACGACAGGGCGGAACGAAAAACTGTTTTTT. It is translated as CASSPVVLTTGRNEKLFF.

This rearrangement joins TRBV6-5 to TRBJ2-1; TRBD2 is a possible D gene (6 bases). Trimming stripped 0 bases from V and 8 bases from J, with 11 bases between. The CDR3 is made up of 14 amino acids. Germline-derived CDR1 and CDR2 are MNHEY and SVGAGI. CDR3 nucleotide sequence: TGTGCCAGCAGTTACTCGTGGGGGGACTATGAGCAGTTCTTC. Protein: CASSYSWGDYEQFF.

The V and J genes are TRBV7-2 and TRBJ2-5; TRBD1 might be the D (5 bases). The length of the CDR3 is 14 residues. Trimming took 1 base from V and 1 from J, leaving 7 bases between them. In germline, CDR1 is SGHTA, CDR2 FQGNSA. For the CDR3, the DNA is TGTGCCAGCAGCTTAGTAGGGGCCCAAGAGACCCAGTACTTC. Residues: CASSLVGAQETQYF.

This rearrangement joins TRBV7-3 to TRBJ2-7; D may be TRBD2 (6 bases). This CDR3 comprises 15 residues. Trimming left V 1 base short and J 2 bases short, with 12 bases between. Germline V gene sequence: CDR1 SGHTA, CDR2 FQGTGA. CDR3 in DNA: TGTGCCAGCAGCTTAAGGGGAGGAGGCCCCTACGAGCAGTACTTC. It specifies CASSLRGGGPYEQYF.

The J gene is TRBJ2-7, the V gene TRBV29-1, with 7 nucleotides matching TRBD2. From germline, CDR1 is SQVTM and CDR2 ANQGSEA. The CDR3 extends over 11 amino acids. Trimming cost V 4 bases and J 6 bases; bases outside gene matches: 3. The CDR3 loop reads CSVGEGIEQYF. The CDR3 coding sequence is TGCAGCGTTGGGGAGGGGATCGAGCAGTACTTC.

The rearrangement joins TRBV5-4 to TRBJ2-5; 9 nucleotides line up with TRBD2. CDR1 and CDR2 from the germline V gene are SGHNT and YYREEE (reference sequence). This CDR3 is built from 14 residues. With V trimmed by 2 bases and J by 4 bases, 3 bases remained unmatched. DNA for the CDR3: TGTGCCAGCAGCTTCGGGACTAGCAGAGAGACCCAGTACTTC. Its translation: CASSFGTSRETQYF.

As DNA, the CDR3 is TGTGCCAGCAGTCCGACAGGGTTAGCTAACTATGGCTACACCTTC. This sequence encodes CASSPTGLANYGYTF. The V call is TRBV28, the J call TRBJ1-2; 7 bases align to TRBD1. The V gene end was trimmed by 5 bases and the J gene end by 0 bases; junction bases not matched to a gene: 6. Germline CDR1 MDHEN, CDR2 SYDVKM. This CDR3 has 15 residues.

On this clone itself: The same CDR3 also results from other DNA sequences found in this sample. The V call is TRBV2, the J call TRBJ1-5; tentative D call: TRBD1 (6 bases). This CDR3 contains 13 residues. Germline-derived CDR1 and CDR2 are SNHLY and FYNNEI. V was clipped by 7 bases and J by 3 bases, with 10 bases between them. CDR3 nucleotide sequence: TGTGCCAGCAAACGGGACAACAATCAGCCCCAGCATTTT. Its protein is CASKRDNNQPQHF.

This clone was detected a few times. The chain has TRBV28 and TRBJ2-1; weak D call: TRBD2 (5 bases). This CDR3 spans 15 amino acids. V lost 3 bases and J 4 bases, leaving 13 bases between the germline ends. Germline V gene data show CDR1 as MDHEN and CDR2 as SYDVKM. The CDR3: CASSFPLAAYNEQFF. Here the CDR3 DNA reads TGTGCCAGCAGTTTTCCCCTAGCAGCTTACAATGAGCAGTTCTTC.

The chain uses TRBV5-1 and TRBJ2-7; 7 bases align to TRBD1. This CDR3 has 13 amino acids. Germline assignment: CDR1 SGHRS and CDR2 YFSETQ. V gave up 1 base and J gave up 4 bases; unmatched junction bases: 2. In DNA, the CDR3 is TGCGCCAGCAGCTTGCAGACAGGGTACGAGCAGTACTTC. Translated: CASSLQTGYEQYF.

The V call is TRBV9, the J call TRBJ2-6; unclear D gene. The CDR3 runs to 15 residues. Deletions cut 3 bases from V and 0 bases from J, with 7 bases between. Germline assignment: CDR1 SGDLS and CDR2 YYNGEE. CDR3 coding DNA: TGTGCCAGCAGCGGTTCTAGCTCTGGGGCCAACGTCCTGACTTTC. Translation: CASSGSSSGANVLTF.

The V and J genes are TRBV29-1 and TRBJ1-5; a weak D match, TRBD1 (6 bases). Germline-derived CDR1 and CDR2 are SQVTM and ANQGSEA. Between the trimmed V and J ends, which lost 4 bases and 1 base, there was a span of 11 bases. This CDR3 has 14 amino acids. The CDR3 DNA reads as TGCAGCGTTGGTCCACAGGGAAGCAATCAGCCCCAGCATTTT. Protein sequence: CSVGPQGSNQPQHF.

This clone has a single count. The V call is TRBV5-1, the J call TRBJ2-3; 8 bases map to TRBD1. V was clipped by 6 bases and J by 0 bases; unmatched bases: 3. The CDR3 is made up of 14 amino acids. Germline V gene data show CDR1 as SGHRS and CDR2 as YFSETQ. The CDR3 DNA reads TGCGCCAGCACGAACAGGGGGAGCACAGATACGCAGTATTTT. Encoded protein: CASTNRGSTDTQYF. The whole variable domain, remainder taken from reference TRBV5-1 and TRBJ2-3, is KAGVTQTPRYLIKTRGQQVTLSCSPISGHRSVSWYQQTPGQGLQFLFEYFSETQRNKGNFPGRFSGRQFSNSRSEMNVSTLELGDSALYLCASTNRGSTDTQYFGPGTRLTVL.

V and J are TRBV9 and TRBJ2-1; 10 bases fit TRBD2. This CDR3 comprises 16 residues. Trimming removed 5 bases from V and 7 bases from J; junction bases left unmatched: 12. Germline V gene data show CDR1 as SGDLS and CDR2 as YYNGEE. The CDR3 is CASSDPTSGLTNEQFF. In nucleotides, the CDR3 is TGTGCCAGCAGTGACCCGACTAGCGGGTTAACAAATGAGCAGTTCTTC. The complete variable domain, with remaining parts taken from reference TRBV9 and TRBJ2-1, reads DSGVTQTPKHLITATGQRVTLRCSPRSGDLSVYWYQQSLDQGLQFLIQYYNGEERAKGNILERFSAQQFPDLHSELNLSSLELGDSALYFCASSDPTSGLTNEQFFGPGTRLTVL.

The chain employs TRBV2 and TRBJ2-1; TRBD2 matches 8 bases. Trimming removed 7 bases from V and 4 bases from J; junction bases left unmatched: 9. Germline loops: CDR1 SNHLY, CDR2 FYNNEI. The CDR3 length is 15 residues. CDR3 nucleotides: TGTGCCAGCATCCTAACCGGGGGGGCTTACAATGAGCAGTTCTTC. Its translation: CASILTGGAYNEQFF.

The chain combines TRBV11-2 with TRBJ2-7; D perhaps matches TRBD2 (6 bases). Germline values: CDR1 SGHAT, CDR2 FQNNGV. The CDR3 spans 17 residues. V shed 3 bases and J shed 0 bases, with 18 bases lying between them. CDR3 DNA: TGTGCCAGCAGCTTTACGGCGGGGACCCCCCTCTCCTACGAGCAGTACTTC. This gives the protein CASSFTAGTPLSYEQYF.